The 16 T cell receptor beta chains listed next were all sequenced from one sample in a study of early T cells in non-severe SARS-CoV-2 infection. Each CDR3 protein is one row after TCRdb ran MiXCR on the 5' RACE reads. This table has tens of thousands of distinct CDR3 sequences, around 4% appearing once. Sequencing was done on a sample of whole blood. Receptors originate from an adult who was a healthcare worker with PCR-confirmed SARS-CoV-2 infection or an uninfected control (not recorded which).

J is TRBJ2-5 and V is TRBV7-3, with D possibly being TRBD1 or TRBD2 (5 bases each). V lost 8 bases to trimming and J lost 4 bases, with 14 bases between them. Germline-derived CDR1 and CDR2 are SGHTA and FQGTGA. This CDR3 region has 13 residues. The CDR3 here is CASGAARGETQYF. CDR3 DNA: TGTGCCAGCGGGGCCGCGAGGGGAGAGACCCAGTACTTC.

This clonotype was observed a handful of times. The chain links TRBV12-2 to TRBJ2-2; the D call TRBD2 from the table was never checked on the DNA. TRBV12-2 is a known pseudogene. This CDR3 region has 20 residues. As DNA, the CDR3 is TGTGCAAGTCGCTGCAAACCTATCGGGACTAGCGACAGGGACACCGGGGAGCTGTTTTTT. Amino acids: CASRCKPIGTSDRDTGELFF.

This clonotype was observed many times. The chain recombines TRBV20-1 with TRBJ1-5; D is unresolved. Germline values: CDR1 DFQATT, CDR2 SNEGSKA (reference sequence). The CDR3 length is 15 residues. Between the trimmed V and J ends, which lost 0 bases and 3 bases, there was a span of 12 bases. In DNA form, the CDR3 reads TGCAGTGCTAGAGATTGGGCAGGTACCAATCAGCCCCAGCATTTT. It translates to CSARDWAGTNQPQHF.

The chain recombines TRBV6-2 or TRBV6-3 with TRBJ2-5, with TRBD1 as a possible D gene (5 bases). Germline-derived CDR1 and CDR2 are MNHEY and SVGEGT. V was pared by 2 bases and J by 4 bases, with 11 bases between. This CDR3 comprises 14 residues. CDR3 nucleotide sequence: TGTGCCAGCAGTTACCCAGGGTTGGTAGAGACCCAGTACTTC. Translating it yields CASSYPGLVETQYF.

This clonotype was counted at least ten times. The CDR3 is CATQGTSGYNEQFF. The CDR3 DNA sequence: TGTGCCACCCAGGGGACTAGCGGCTACAATGAGCAGTTCTTC. This chain connects TRBV10-3 to TRBJ2-1; TRBD2 aligns across 11 bases. This CDR3 has 14 residues. The trim removed 10 bases at V and 3 bases at J, leaving 5 bases unmatched. Per the germline V gene, CDR1 is ENHRY and CDR2 is SYGVKD.

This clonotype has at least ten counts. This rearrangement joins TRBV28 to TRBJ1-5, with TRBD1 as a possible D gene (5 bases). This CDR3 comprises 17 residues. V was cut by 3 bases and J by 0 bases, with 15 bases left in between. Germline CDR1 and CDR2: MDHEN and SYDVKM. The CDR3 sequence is CASSLRRDFYSNQPQHF. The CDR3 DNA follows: TGTGCCAGCAGTTTGCGCAGGGACTTTTATAGCAATCAGCCCCAGCATTTT.

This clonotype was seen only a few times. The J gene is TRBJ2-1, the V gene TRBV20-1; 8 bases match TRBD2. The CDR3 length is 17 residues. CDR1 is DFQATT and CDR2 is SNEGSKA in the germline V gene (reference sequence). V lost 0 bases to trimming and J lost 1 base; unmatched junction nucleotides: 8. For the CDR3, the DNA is TGCAGTGCTAGAGATACCCTTGCTAGCGGGTCCTACAATGAGCAGTTCTTC. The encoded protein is CSARDTLASGSYNEQFF.

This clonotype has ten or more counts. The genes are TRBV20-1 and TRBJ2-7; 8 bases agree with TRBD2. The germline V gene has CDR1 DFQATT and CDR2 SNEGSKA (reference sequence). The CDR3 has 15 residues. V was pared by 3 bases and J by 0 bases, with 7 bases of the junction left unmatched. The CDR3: CSARDGLASSYEQYF. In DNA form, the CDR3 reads TGCAGTGCTAGGGACGGACTAGCTAGCTCCTACGAGCAGTACTTC.

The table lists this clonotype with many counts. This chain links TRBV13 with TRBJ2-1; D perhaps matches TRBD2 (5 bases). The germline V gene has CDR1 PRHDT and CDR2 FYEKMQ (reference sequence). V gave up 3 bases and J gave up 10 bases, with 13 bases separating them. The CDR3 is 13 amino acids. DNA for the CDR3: TGTGCCAGCAGCTTGGTGGGAGCGATAGAGCAGTTCTTC. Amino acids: CASSLVGAIEQFF.

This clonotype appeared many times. CDR3 bases: TGTGCCAGCAGATATACCTGGGGATTCGAAGCTTTCTTT. Translating it yields CASRYTWGFEAFF. J is TRBJ1-1 and V is TRBV6-5; no definite D call. Trimming took off 6 bases at V and 8 bases at J, with 16 bases between the two ends. This CDR3 has 13 residues. Germline V gene data show CDR1 as MNHEY and CDR2 as SVGAGI.

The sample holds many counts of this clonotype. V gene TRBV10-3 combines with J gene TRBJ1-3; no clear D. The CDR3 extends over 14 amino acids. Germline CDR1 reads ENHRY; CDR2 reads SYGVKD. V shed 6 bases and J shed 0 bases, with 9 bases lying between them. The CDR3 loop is CAISTGSSGNTIYF. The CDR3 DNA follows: TGTGCCATCAGCACGGGGAGCTCTGGAAACACCATATATTTT.

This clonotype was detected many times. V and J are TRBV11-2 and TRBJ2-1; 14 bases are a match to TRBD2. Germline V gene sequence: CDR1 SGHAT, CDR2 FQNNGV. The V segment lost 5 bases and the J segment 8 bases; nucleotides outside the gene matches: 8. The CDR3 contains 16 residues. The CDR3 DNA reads TGTGCCAGCAGCCGAAGGGGACTAGCGGGAGAATATGAGCAGTTCTTC. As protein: CASSRRGLAGEYEQFF.

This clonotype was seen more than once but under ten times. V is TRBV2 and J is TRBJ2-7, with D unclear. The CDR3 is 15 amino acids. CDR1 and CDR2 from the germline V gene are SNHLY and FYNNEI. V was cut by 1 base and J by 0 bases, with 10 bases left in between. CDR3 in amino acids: CASSEGTTLSYEQYF. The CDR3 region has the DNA TGTGCCAGCAGTGAAGGTACGACTCTCTCCTACGAGCAGTACTTC.

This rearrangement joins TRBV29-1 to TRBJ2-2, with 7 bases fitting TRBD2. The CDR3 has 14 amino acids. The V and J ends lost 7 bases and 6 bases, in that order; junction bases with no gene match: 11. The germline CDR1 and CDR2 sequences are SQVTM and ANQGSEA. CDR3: CSAKTAGAAGELFF. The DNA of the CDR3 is TGCAGCGCAAAGACCGCGGGAGCAGCCGGGGAGCTGTTTTTT.

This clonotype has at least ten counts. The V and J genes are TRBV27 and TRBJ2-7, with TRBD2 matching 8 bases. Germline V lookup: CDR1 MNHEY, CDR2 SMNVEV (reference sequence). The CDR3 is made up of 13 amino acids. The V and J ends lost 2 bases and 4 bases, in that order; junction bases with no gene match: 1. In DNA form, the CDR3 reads TGTGCCAGCAGTTTACGGGAGGGGTACGAGCAGTACGTC. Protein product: CASSLREGYEQYV.

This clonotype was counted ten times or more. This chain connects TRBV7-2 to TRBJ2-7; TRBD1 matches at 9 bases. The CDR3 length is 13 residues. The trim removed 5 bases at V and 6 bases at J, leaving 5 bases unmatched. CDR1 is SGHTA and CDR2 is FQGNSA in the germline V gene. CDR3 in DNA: TGTGCCAGCAGCCCCCGGACAGGGGCCGAGCAGTACTTC. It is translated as CASSPRTGAEQYF. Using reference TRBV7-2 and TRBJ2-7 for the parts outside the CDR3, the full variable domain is GAGVSQSPSNKVTEKGKDVELRCDPISGHTALYWYRQSLGQGLEFLIYFQGNSAPDKSGLPSDRFSAERTGGSVSTLTIQRTQQEDSAVYLCASSPRTGAEQYFGPGTRLTVT.